The 20 T cell receptor beta chains below were found in one sample sequenced in a study of human T cells and chemical hapten exposure. TCRdb processed the RACE reads anew with MiXCR; each CDR3 protein has one entry. The table includes approximately 40,000 distinct CDR3 sequences, approximately 3.5% detected once. The time point is: patch test 2, 6 weeks after DPC sensitization. Specified treatment: therapeutic diphenylcyclopropenone sensitization with weekly scalp DPC. This specimen was whole blood, taken in connection with sensitization to the hapten diphenylcyclopropenone (DPC). The receptors here all came from a man aged 35 to 55 with alopecia areata. Some clones in this sample may be carry-over from other donors' samples.

On this clonotype: A single base separates this from a much larger clone, so it may be a read error. This sequence joins TRBV28 and TRBJ1-2, with 7 bases aligning to TRBD1. CDR1 is MDHEN, CDR2 SYDVKM, per germline. There are 17 residues in the CDR3. The CDR3 protein is CAISLGGGVPLGYGYTF. CDR3 bases: TGTGCCATCAGTTTGGGAGGGGGCGTACCACTCGGCTATGGCTACACCTTC.

This clonotype was detected ten times or more. The chain couples TRBV20-1 to TRBJ1-1, with TRBD1 as a possible D gene (5 bases). In germline, CDR1 is DFQATT, CDR2 SNEGSKA (reference sequence). Between the trimmed V and J ends, which lost 3 bases and 5 bases, there was a span of 16 bases. This CDR3 has 14 amino acids. The CDR3 protein is CSARGSAGRTEAFF. DNA of the CDR3: TGCAGTGCTAGGGGGTCGGCAGGGCGTACTGAAGCTTTCTTT.

This clonotype turned up a few times. The CDR3, as DNA: TGTGCCAGCAGCTTACAGGGGATGAACACTGAAGCTTTCTTT. Residues: CASSLQGMNTEAFF. V gene TRBV5-5 combines with J gene TRBJ1-1; TRBD1 matches 7 bases. V lost 2 bases, J lost 0 bases, and 1 base stayed unmatched. CDR1 SGHKS and CDR2 YYEKEE come from the germline V gene (reference sequence). The CDR3 is 14 amino acids. Looking up the rest from reference TRBV5-5 and TRBJ1-1 gives the full variable domain: DAGVTQSPTHLIKTRGQQVTLRCSPISGHKSVSWYQQVLGQGPQFIFQYYEKEERGRGNFPDRFSARQFPNYSSELNVNALLLGDSALYLCASSLQGMNTEAFFGQGTRLTVV.

This clonotype has ten or more counts. The gene calls are TRBV15 and TRBJ1-1, with 9 positions matching TRBD1. V was clipped by 5 bases and J by 6 bases; unmatched bases: 19. In germline, CDR1 is LNHNV, CDR2 YYDKDF (reference sequence). This CDR3 contains 18 residues. CDR3 amino acids: CATSFSLGQGTLGAEAFF. The CDR3 DNA sequence: TGTGCCACCAGCTTCTCCCTTGGACAGGGGACCCTGGGGGCTGAAGCTTTCTTT.

The V and J genes are TRBV28 and TRBJ2-5; D is uncertain. The CDR3 spans 13 residues. The germline V gene has CDR1 MDHEN and CDR2 SYDVKM. Trimming pared 5 bases from V and 3 bases from J, leaving 10 bases between. As DNA, the CDR3 is TGTGCCAGCAGTCAAGGACGAGAAGAGACCCAGTACTTC. Amino acid sequence: CASSQGREETQYF.

This clonotype was seen ten or more times. CDR3 in DNA: TGTGCCAGCAGTTACACCTTACAGGCGATGAACACTGAAGCTTTCTTT. The encoded protein is CASSYTLQAMNTEAFF. The chain employs TRBV6-5 and TRBJ1-1, with a tentative D call TRBD1 (5 bases). This CDR3 has 16 amino acids. Trimming cost V 2 bases and J 0 bases, with 13 bases left between them. Germline V lookup: CDR1 MNHEY, CDR2 SVGAGI.

This clonotype was detected ten times or more. The chain has TRBV12-3 or TRBV12-4 and TRBJ1-1, with D uncertain. V shed 3 bases and J shed 1 base, with 9 bases lying between them. The length of the CDR3 is 14 residues. The CDR3 region has the DNA TGTGCCAGCAGTTTGAGGCAGTCGAACACTGAAGCTTTCTTT. Protein: CASSLRQSNTEAFF.

The chain joins TRBV14 to TRBJ2-1; no clear D gene. The CDR3 extends over 15 amino acids. Looked up from germline, CDR1 is SGHDN and CDR2 is FVKESK. V was pared by 4 bases and J by 6 bases, with 16 bases between. CDR3 nucleotide sequence: TGTGCCAGCAGCCCGGACGTACTGCCAGCCAATGAGCAGTTCTTC. Its protein product is CASSPDVLPANEQFF.

The table lists this clonotype with many counts. The DNA for the CDR3 is TGTGCCAGCAGCTTAGGGACTAGCGGTTGGAATGAGCAGTTCTTC. This gives the protein CASSLGTSGWNEQFF. The chain is built from TRBV7-2 and TRBJ2-1; 10 bases align to TRBD2. The ends lost 1 base at V and 7 bases at J; junction bases unmatched: 4. The germline V gene has CDR1 SGHTA and CDR2 FQGNSA. CDR3 length: 15 residues.

Ten or more counts support this clonotype. This chain uses TRBV11-2 with TRBJ1-6; D is uncertain. The V end was cut by 1 base, the J end by 0 bases, with 10 bases between. CDR3 size: 17 residues. Germline V lookup: CDR1 SGHAT, CDR2 FQNNGV. This CDR3 reads CASSLGDGLSYNSPLHF. CDR3 nucleotides: TGTGCCAGCAGCTTAGGAGACGGCCTCTCCTATAATTCACCCCTCCACTTT. Based on the CDR3 plus reference TRBV11-2 and TRBJ1-6, the full variable domain is EAGVAQSPRYKIIEKRQSVAFWCNPISGHATLYWYQQILGQGPKLLIQFQNNGVVDDSQLPKDRFSAERLKGVDSTLKIQPAKLEDSAVYLCASSLGDGLSYNSPLHFGNGTRLTVT.

This chain joins TRBV5-1 and TRBJ1-1, with a weak D call TRBD1 (5 bases). Germline-derived CDR1 and CDR2 are SGHRS and YFSETQ. The V and J ends lost 0 bases and 6 bases respectively, with 9 bases between them. The CDR3 sequence is 13 residues long. CDR3: CASSLVGGAEAFF. CDR3 sequence (DNA): TGCGCCAGCAGCTTGGTTGGGGGAGCTGAAGCTTTCTTT. Together with reference TRBV5-1 and TRBJ1-1, the CDR3 gives the full variable domain: KAGVTQTPRYLIKTRGQQVTLSCSPISGHRSVSWYQQTPGQGLQFLFEYFSETQRNKGNFPGRFSGRQFSNSRSEMNVSTLELGDSALYLCASSLVGGAEAFFGQGTRLTVV.

About this clonotype itself: A much larger clone sits a single nucleotide away, making a read error possible. The chain couples TRBV18 to TRBJ2-2, with 10 bases matching TRBD1. Per the germline V gene, CDR1 is KGHSH and CDR2 is LQKENI. This CDR3 comprises 15 residues. CDR3 DNA: TGTGTCAGCTCCCGGGACAGGGGGAACACCGGGGAGCTGTTTTTT. As protein: CVSSRDRGNTGELFF.

This clonotype was seen a few times. The chain recombines TRBV30 with TRBJ1-6; weak D call: TRBD1 (5 bases). V dropped 2 bases and J dropped 7 bases, with 9 bases sitting between them. The CDR3 loop spans 13 amino acids. CDR1 GTSNPN and CDR2 SVGIG come from the germline V gene (reference sequence). As DNA, the CDR3 is TGTGCCTGGAGTATACAGGCGAATTCACCCCTCCACTTT. Its protein product is CAWSIQANSPLHF.

In this sample, this clonotype turned up many times. V gene TRBV20-1 combines with J gene TRBJ2-3; D could derive from TRBD1 or TRBD2 (5 bases each). The CDR3 runs to 14 residues. Germline V CDR1 and CDR2: DFQATT, SNEGSKA (reference sequence). The V gene lost 3 bases and the J gene lost 1 base, with 11 bases spanning the gap. CDR3 region: CSASLRGGTDTQYF. CDR3 DNA: TGCAGTGCTAGTCTGAGGGGCGGCACAGATACGCAGTATTTT.

The chain has TRBV5-1 and TRBJ2-1, with 8 bases identical to TRBD2. Germline V gene data show CDR1 as SGHRS and CDR2 as YFSETQ. The CDR3 sequence is 15 residues long. The V gene end was trimmed by 4 bases and the J gene end by 3 bases; junction bases not matched to a gene: 6. CDR3 protein: CASSPPTSVYNEQFF. DNA of the CDR3: TGCGCCAGCAGCCCCCCGACTAGCGTCTACAATGAGCAGTTCTTC.

This clonotype was recorded many times. The rearrangement uses TRBV5-1 and TRBJ1-4; TRBD1 might be the D (5 bases). CDR3 length: 14 amino acids. With 2 bases removed from V and 4 bases from J, the gap between germline ends came to 9 bases. Germline V gene sequence: CDR1 SGHRS, CDR2 YFSETQ. DNA of the CDR3: TGCGCCAGCAGCTTTGACAGCCGTAATGAAAAACTGTTTTTT. Translated: CASSFDSRNEKLFF.

Many counts were recorded for this clonotype. This chain links TRBV27 with TRBJ2-3; TRBD2 matches at 9 bases. CDR3 length equals 15 residues. Germline V gene data show CDR1 as MNHEY and CDR2 as SMNVEV (reference sequence). V gave up 5 bases and J gave up 3 bases; unmatched junction bases: 6. In nucleotides, the CDR3 is TGTGCCAGCAGTCTCGCGGGAGGGGTAACAGATACGCAGTATTTT. This sequence encodes CASSLAGGVTDTQYF.

This clonotype was seen a few times. The chain couples TRBV12-3 or TRBV12-4 to TRBJ1-2; D might be TRBD1 (5 bases). The CDR3 loop spans 13 amino acids. V lost 7 bases and J lost 8, with 17 bases in between. The chain's CDR3 is CASTTSKGRGYTF. The CDR3 nucleotides read TGTGCCAGCACCACTTCTAAGGGGCGAGGCTACACCTTC.

This clonotype was detected ten times or more. The J gene is TRBJ1-4, the V gene TRBV4-3; D may be TRBD1 (5 bases). Germline V lookup: CDR1 LGHNA, CDR2 YSLEER. CDR3 length: 16 amino acids. V gave up 1 base and J gave up 3 bases, with 12 bases separating them. CDR3 sequence (DNA): TGCGCCAGCAGCCAAGGCGGGTTGGGGGCTAATGAAAAACTGTTTTTT. The encoded protein is CASSQGGLGANEKLFF.

With regard to this clonotype: This may come from a read error, since a much larger clone is one base off. The J gene is TRBJ1-5, the V gene TRBV7-2; 7 bases are a match to TRBD1. V was clipped by 3 bases and J by 7 bases; unmatched bases: 3. The CDR3 is made up of 13 amino acids. Germline V gives CDR1 SGHTA, CDR2 FQGNSA. CDR3 residues: CASSFNRGQPQHF. CDR3 bases: TGTGCCAGCAGCTTTAACAGGGGCCAGCCCCAGCATTTT.